Listed below are T cell receptor beta chains from one sample, sequenced in a study of beta chain features in type 1 diabetes. Profiling relied on immunoSEQ multiplex PCR, and the TCRdb table lists in-frame clones only, not all of them. Of about 150,000 clones in the sample, approximately 12% were seen once. Material for sequencing was central memory CD4+ T cells from blood. The receptor source for this set is a man aged 18 to 35 in good health. Both conserved end residues are part of each CDR3. Clone size is shown for a subset of rows, as once, few, many or a class of expanded clone.

j_call v_call clone_size cdr3_length cdr3_aa
TRBJ2-5 TRBV2 few 15 CASRRTDRDRETQYF
TRBJ2-5 TRBV14 NA 16 CASTPGLAGGSKTQYF
TRBJ2-1 TRBV15 many 16 CATSREPGTFYNEQFF
TRBJ2-1 TRBV29-1 NA 15 CSVLTSGFSDNEQFF
TRBJ2-5 TRBV7-9 NA 16 CASSRVRPGGQETQYF
TRBJ2-1 TRBV29-1 few 13 CSVEEGLAGEQFF
TRBJ1-1 TRBV5-1 NA 16 CASSKHRGQVNTEAFF
TRBJ2-3 TRBV11-1 many 17 CASSLGQRLWGTDTQYF
TRBJ2-5 TRBV5-1 NA 11 CASSLVETQYF
TRBJ2-2 TRBV5-4 few 14 CASSPWDTLNELFF
TRBJ1-1 TRBV2 NA 13 CASRMQTNTEAFF
TRBJ2-7 TRBV7-2 few 14 CASSFQDRPYEQYF
TRBJ2-2 TRBV14 few 16 CASSQAGTSFTGELFF
TRBJ2-7 TRBV29-1 NA 13 CSVQSGVGNEQYF
TRBJ2-2 TRBV11-3 many 13 CASSLQGTGELFF
TRBJ1-5 TRBV10-3 few 15 CAISGGGDSNQPQHF
TRBJ1-1 TRBV5-1 NA 14 CASKEFSLNTEAFF
TRBJ2-5 TRBV30 once 17 CAWRVRGLTGKGETQYF
TRBJ2-7 TRBV10-3 NA 13 CAISGTGFYEQYF
TRBJ2-1 TRBV9 NA 16 CASSVAGSGGNNEQFF
TRBJ2-5 TRBV9 NA 14 CASSVLAGAGTQYF
TRBJ2-1 TRBV7-3 NA 15 CASSSGGRAYGEQFF
TRBJ1-4 TRBV7-9 few 13 CASSPVENEKLFF
TRBJ2-7 TRBV7-2 NA 15 CASSLDAGLRYEQYF
TRBJ2-1 TRBV13 few 15 CASSSAGGGGNEQFF
TRBJ2-7 TRBV18 NA 15 CASSPPGRASYEQYF
TRBJ1-6 TRBV5-1 NA 15 CASSESGRPNSPLHF
TRBJ1-2 TRBV7-2 NA 11 CASSPDTGYTF
TRBJ2-5 TRBV4-1 NA 15 CASRRLPGQQETQYF
TRBJ2-5 TRBV25-1 few 15 CASSESRDHQETQYF
TRBJ2-4 TRBV28 few 14 CASSPRDRLNIQYF
TRBJ1-2 TRBV20-1 many 11 CSGRRSYGYTF
TRBJ2-1 TRBV4-1 few 15 CASSQDPQGYNEQFF
TRBJ2-5 TRBV6-5 NA 15 CASSYPDRGRETQYF
TRBJ1-1 TRBV7-6 NA 15 CASSLDWAANTEAFF
TRBJ1-5 TRBV28 NA 12 CASSSVGRPQHF
TRBJ2-7 TRBV5-1 NA 15 CASSLYGRAADEQYF
TRBJ1-5 TRBV29-1 NA 14 CSVSEGYSNQPQHF
TRBJ2-1 TRBV27 NA 14 CASSSPRSGREQFF
TRBJ2-1 TRBV4-2 NA 15 CASSQEGGGYNEQFF
TRBJ2-2 TRBV25-1 NA 16 CASSDPGTANTGELFF
TRBJ2-3 TRBV9 NA 17 CASSVDPLAGGQDTQYF
TRBJ2-5 TRBV15 NA 15 CATSRAIIGVETQYF
TRBJ2-2 TRBV7-2 NA 14 CASSFAAFAGELFF
TRBJ2-5 TRBV5-1 few 14 CASSLQGVRETQYF
TRBJ2-2 TRBV9 few 16 CASRRAGTGPTGELFF
TRBJ1-6 TRBV6-5 few 15 CASSYSGQGGSPLHF
TRBJ2-1 TRBV9 NA 16 CASSVAGRRSYNEQFF
TRBJ2-3 TRBV2 few 11 CASEEGYTQYF
TRBJ2-5 TRBV6-5 NA 13 CASSWDSRETQYF
TRBJ2-7 TRBV4-2 NA 16 CASSRGGTGDAYEQYF
TRBJ2-3 TRBV4-2 NA 18 CASSRGLAGLSSTDTQYF
TRBJ1-1 TRBV4-3 few 15 CASSQAASGNTEAFF